This is a list of T cell receptor beta chains from one sample in a study of shared clonotypes between healthy human individuals. Assay: immunoSEQ multiplex PCR; the TCRdb copy retains only in-frame clones and omits some. The sample carries about 1 million clones, about 75% recorded once. The sequencing input was memory CD4+ T cells sorted from blood. Receptor source: a man aged 18 to 30 in good health. CDR3s include the opening cysteine and the closing phenylalanine or tryptophan. The D gene is left open where the match is weak. Clone size appears in some rows only: once, few, many, or a class for an expanded clone.

TRBV7-2	13	-	TRBD1	TRBJ2-4	CASSDYPGDRRYF	TGTGCCAGCAGCGACTACCCCGGGGACAGAAGGTACTTC
TRBV6-5	13	-	-	TRBJ1-6	CASRPRGGSPLHF	TGTGCCAGCAGGCCGAGGGGGGGTTCACCCCTCCACTTT
TRBV10-3	12	-	-	TRBJ2-5	CAIRGPKETQYF	TGTGCCATTAGAGGACCGAAAGAGACCCAGTACTTC
TRBV19	15	-	-	TRBJ2-6	CASSIGHPGANVLTF	TGTGCCAGTAGTATAGGACACCCTGGGGCCAACGTCCTGACTTTC
TRBV6-5	15	few	-	TRBJ1-2	CASSYSTGGANGYTF	TGTGCCAGCAGTTACTCGACCGGGGGAGCCAATGGCTACACCTTC
TRBV6-1	12	few	-	TRBJ2-1	CASTRGWDEQFF	TGTGCCAGCACCCGGGGCTGGGATGAGCAGTTCTTC
TRBV20-1	11	-	-	TRBJ2-3	CSAAVGLEGYF	TGCAGTGCCGCCGTCGGGTTAGAGGGGTATTTT
TRBV14	13	once	-	TRBJ2-7	CASSRGQSYEQYF	TGTGCCAGCAGCCGAGGACAGTCCTACGAGCAGTACTTC
TRBV6-5	13	-	-	TRBJ1-1	CASSYSGGTEAFF	TGTGCCAGCAGTTACTCAGGGGGCACTGAAGCTTTCTTT
TRBV2	14	-	TRBD2	TRBJ2-5	CASSLTEGRGTQYF	TGTGCCAGCAGTCTCACGGAGGGGAGGGGGACCCAGTACTTC
TRBV6-5	15	once	TRBD1	TRBJ1-2	CASSRTGFGNYGYTF	TGTGCCAGCAGTCGGACAGGGTTCGGGAACTATGGCTACACCTTC
TRBV9	15	many	-	TRBJ2-7	CASSVDVEAYYEQYF	TGTGCCAGCAGCGTAGATGTCGAAGCGTACTACGAGCAGTACTTC
TRBV5-1	14	-	-	TRBJ2-7	CASSPETFSYEQYF	TGCGCCAGCAGCCCCGAGACATTCTCCTACGAGCAGTACTTC
TRBV28	14	-	-	TRBJ1-5	CASSLQGPNQPQHF	TGTGCCAGCAGTTTACAGGGACCCAATCAGCCCCAGCATTTT
TRBV10-3	13	few	-	TRBJ1-3	CAANEGSGNTIYF	TGTGCCGCCAACGAGGGCTCTGGAAACACCATATATTTT
TRBV10-3	13	-	-	TRBJ2-2	CAISEKAERELFF	TGTGCCATCAGTGAGAAAGCAGAGCGGGAGCTGTTTTTT
TRBV11-2	15	-	-	TRBJ2-1	CASSKARVRYNEQFF	TGTGCCAGCAGCAAGGCTAGAGTAAGGTACAATGAGCAGTTCTTC
TRBV7-2	17	-	TRBD2	TRBJ2-7	CASSFRSSGTINYEQYF	TGTGCCAGCAGCTTTAGGAGTAGCGGGACCATTAACTACGAGCAGTACTTC
TRBV19	15	-	-	TRBJ1-1	CASSIRGGQANEAFF	TGTGCCAGTAGTATAAGGGGAGGGCAGGCAAACGAAGCTTTCTTT
TRBV7-2	14	-	-	TRBJ1-5	CASSLEFSNQPQHF	TGTGCCAGCAGCTTAGAATTTAGCAATCAGCCCCAGCATTTT
TRBV11-2	15	-	TRBD2	TRBJ2-3	CASSLAGEWTDTQYF	TGTGCCAGCAGCTTGGCGGGAGAGTGGACAGATACGCAGTATTTT
TRBV27	17	many	-	TRBJ1-2	CASSSTLAGKANYGYTF	TGTGCCAGCAGTTCCACCCTCGCAGGAAAAGCTAACTATGGCTACACCTTC
TRBV28	15	-	-	TRBJ1-3	CATLGGGDSGNTIYF	TGTGCCACCTTGGGGGGAGGGGACTCTGGAAACACCATATATTTT
TRBV10-3	13	-	-	TRBJ2-1	CATTISGETEQFF	TGTGCCACTACGATTAGCGGCGAAACGGAGCAGTTCTTC
TRBV6-5	14	-	-	TRBJ1-5	CASSSGGSNQPQHF	TGTGCCAGCAGTTCCGGGGGAAGCAATCAGCCCCAGCATTTT
TRBV4-1	13	-	-	TRBJ2-3	CASSQVGTDTQYF	TGCGCCAGCAGCCAGGTGGGCACAGATACGCAGTATTTT
TRBV29-1	12	-	-	TRBJ2-3	CSVEVATDTQYF	TGCAGCGTTGAAGTGGCGACAGATACGCAGTATTTT
TRBV4-3	15	-	TRBD1	TRBJ2-5	CASSPGTGGFETQYF	TGCGCCAGCAGCCCAGGGACAGGGGGTTTTGAGACCCAGTACTTC
TRBV10-3	14	-	TRBD1	TRBJ2-7	CAVTVGDRGYEQYF	TGTGCCGTTACTGTTGGGGACAGGGGCTACGAGCAGTACTTC
TRBV6-5	13	-	-	TRBJ1-4	CASSPDYGEKLFF	TGTGCCAGCAGTCCGGATTATGGTGAAAAACTGTTTTTT
TRBV6-5	15	-	TRBD1	TRBJ2-2	CASSLDRGNTGELFF	TGTGCCAGCAGCCTCGACAGGGGGAACACCGGGGAGCTGTTTTTT
TRBV25-1	15	-	-	TRBJ2-7	CASSNRATGSYEQYF	TGTGCCAGCAGCAACCGGGCCACCGGCTCCTACGAGCAGTACTTC
TRBV5-1	17	-	TRBD2	TRBJ2-1	CASSLAAGGEMRVEQFF	TGCGCCAGCAGCTTGGCCGCTGGGGGGGAGATGAGGGTAGAGCAGTTCTTC
TRBV10-3	16	-	-	TRBJ2-2	CAISESKGGGTGELFF	TGTGCCATCAGTGAGTCGAAGGGCGGCGGCACCGGGGAGCTGTTTTTT
TRBV11-3	13	-	-	TRBJ1-1	CASSLSKNTEAFF	TGTGCCAGCAGCTTATCCAAGAACACTGAAGCTTTCTTT
TRBV19	14	few	-	TRBJ2-6	CASARILQSNVLTF	TGTGCCAGTGCTAGGATTTTGCAGTCCAACGTCCTGACTTTC
TRBV5-4	14	-	TRBD1	TRBJ1-6	CASSLDRGREPLHF	TGTGCCAGCAGCTTGGACAGGGGAAGGGAACCCCTCCACTTT